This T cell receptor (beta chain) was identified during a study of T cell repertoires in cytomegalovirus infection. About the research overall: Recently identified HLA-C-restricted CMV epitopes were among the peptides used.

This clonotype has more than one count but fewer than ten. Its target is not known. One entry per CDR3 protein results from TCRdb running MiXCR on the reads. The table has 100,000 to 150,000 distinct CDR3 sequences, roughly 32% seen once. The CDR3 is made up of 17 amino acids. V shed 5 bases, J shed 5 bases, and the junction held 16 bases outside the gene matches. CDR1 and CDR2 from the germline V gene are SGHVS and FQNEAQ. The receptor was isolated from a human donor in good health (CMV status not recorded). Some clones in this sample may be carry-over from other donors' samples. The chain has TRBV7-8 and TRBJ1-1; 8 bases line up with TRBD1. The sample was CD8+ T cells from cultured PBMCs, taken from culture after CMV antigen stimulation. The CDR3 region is CASSDPIQTGVGTEAFF. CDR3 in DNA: TGTGCCAGCAGCGACCCCATACAGACAGGGGTCGGAACTGAAGCTTTCTTT.